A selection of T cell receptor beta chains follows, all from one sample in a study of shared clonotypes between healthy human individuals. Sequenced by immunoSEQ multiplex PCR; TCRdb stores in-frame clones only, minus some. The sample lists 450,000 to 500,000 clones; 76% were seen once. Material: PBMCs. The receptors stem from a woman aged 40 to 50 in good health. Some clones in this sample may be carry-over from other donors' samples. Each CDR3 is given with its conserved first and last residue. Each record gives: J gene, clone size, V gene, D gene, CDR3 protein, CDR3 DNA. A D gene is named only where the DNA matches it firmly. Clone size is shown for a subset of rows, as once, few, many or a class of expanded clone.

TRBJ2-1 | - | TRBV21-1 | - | CASSARTVYNEQFF | TGTGCCAGCAGCGCACGGACTGTCTACAATGAGCAGTTCTTC
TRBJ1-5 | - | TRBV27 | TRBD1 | CASSSRGQANQPQHF | TGTGCCAGCAGTTCGCGAGGACAGGCTAATCAGCCCCAGCATTTT
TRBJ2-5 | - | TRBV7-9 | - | CASSLDATESKETQYF | TGTGCCAGCAGCTTAGACGCGACCGAGTCCAAAGAGACCCAGTACTTC
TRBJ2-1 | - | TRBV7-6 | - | CASSSYYNEQFF | TGTGCCAGCAGCTCCTACTACAATGAGCAGTTCTTC
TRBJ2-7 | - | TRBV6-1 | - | CASSEAGATYEQYF | TGTGCCAGCAGTGAGGCGGGGGCCACCTACGAGCAGTACTTC
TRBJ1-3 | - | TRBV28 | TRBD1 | CASELDRGNTIYF | TGTGCCAGCGAGTTGGACAGGGGAAACACCATATATTTT
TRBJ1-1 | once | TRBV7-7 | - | CASSQGQNTEAFF | TGTGCCAGCAGTCAGGGACAGAACACTGAAGCTTTCTTT
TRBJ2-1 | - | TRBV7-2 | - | CASSLSSYNEQFF | TGTGCCAGCAGCTTATCCTCCTACAATGAGCAGTTCTTC
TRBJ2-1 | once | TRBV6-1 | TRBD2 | CASSVMASGSYAYNEQFF | TGTGCCAGCAGTGTGATGGCTAGCGGGAGTTACGCCTACAATGAGCAGTTCTTC
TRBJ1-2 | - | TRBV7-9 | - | CASSFQSNYGYTF | TGTGCCAGCAGCTTCCAGTCTAACTATGGCTACACCTTC
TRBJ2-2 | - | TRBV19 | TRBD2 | CASSIRGLAGAGTGELFF | TGTGCCAGTAGTATCCGGGGACTAGCGGGAGCCGGCACCGGGGAGCTGTTTTTT
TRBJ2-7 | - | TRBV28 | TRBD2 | CASTPPGLAGGLYF | TGTGCCAGCACCCCACCGGGACTAGCGGGAGGGCTTTACTTC
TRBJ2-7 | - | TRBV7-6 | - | CASRPQGPGPYEQYF | TGTGCCAGCAGGCCACAGGGCCCGGGTCCGTACGAGCAGTACTTC
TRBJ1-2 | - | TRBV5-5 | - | CASRVDRAHPGGYTF | TGTGCCAGCAGGGTTGATCGGGCTCACCCGGGGGGCTACACCTTC
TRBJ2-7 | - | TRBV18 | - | CASSYRYRYEQYF | TGTGCCAGCTCATACCGGTACAGATACGAGCAGTACTTC
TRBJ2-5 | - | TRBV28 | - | CASSLSWETQYF | TGTGCCAGCAGTTTAAGTTGGGAGACCCAGTACTTC
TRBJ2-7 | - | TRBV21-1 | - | CASTKFPGLAGPSSYEQYF | TGTGCCAGCACCAAATTTCCGGGACTAGCGGGGCCCAGCTCCTACGAGCAGTACTTC
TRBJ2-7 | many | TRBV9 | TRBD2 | CASSVAGGYEKQYF | TGTGCCAGCAGCGTAGCGGGGGGTTATGAGAAGCAGTACTTC
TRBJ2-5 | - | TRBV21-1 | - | CASSKFRGGTETQYF | TGTGCCAGCAGCAAATTTCGTGGGGGGACAGAGACCCAGTACTTC
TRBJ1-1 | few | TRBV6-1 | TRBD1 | CASTPRGPEEKAFF | TGTGCCAGCACCCCCAGGGGGCCCGAAGAGAAAGCTTTCTTT
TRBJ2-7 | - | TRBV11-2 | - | CASSLAGARYEQYF | TGTGCCAGCAGCTTAGCGGGGGCTCGCTACGAGCAGTACTTC
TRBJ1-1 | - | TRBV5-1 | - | CASSLSQDGTEAFF | TGCGCCAGCAGCTTGTCTCAGGATGGCACTGAAGCTTTCTTT
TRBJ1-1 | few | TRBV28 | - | CASSLKFTGHNTEAFF | TGTGCCAGCAGCCTCAAATTCACAGGACATAACACTGAAGCTTTCTTT
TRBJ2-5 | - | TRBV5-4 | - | CASSSADRRETQYF | TGTGCCAGCAGCTCCGCAGACAGGCGGGAGACCCAGTACTTC
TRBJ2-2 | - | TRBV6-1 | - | CASSPRGGRELFF | TGTGCCAGCAGTCCCAGGGGCGGGCGGGAGCTGTTTTTT
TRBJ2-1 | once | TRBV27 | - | CASSFEWGPQFF | TGTGCCAGCAGTTTTGAGTGGGGGCCGCAGTTCTTC
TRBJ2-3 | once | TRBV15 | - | CATAIGDLTDTQYF | TGTGCCACCGCCATCGGGGACCTCACAGATACGCAGTATTTT
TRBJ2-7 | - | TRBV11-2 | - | CASSLVVGSGFYEQYF | TGTGCCAGCAGCTTAGTGGTGGGAAGCGGATTCTACGAGCAGTACTTC
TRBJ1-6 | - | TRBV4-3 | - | CASSQVWRNNSPLHF | TGCGCCAGCAGCCAAGTGTGGCGGAATAATTCACCCCTCCACTTT
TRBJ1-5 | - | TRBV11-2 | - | CASSLGSSNQPQHF | TGTGCCAGCAGCCTAGGATCTAGCAATCAGCCCCAGCATTTT
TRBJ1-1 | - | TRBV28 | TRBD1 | CASSLGDRANTEAFF | TGTGCCAGCAGTTTAGGGGACAGGGCGAACACTGAAGCTTTCTTT
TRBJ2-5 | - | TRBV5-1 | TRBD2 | CASSSGTSGQETQYF | TGCGCCAGCAGCTCCGGGACTAGCGGACAAGAGACCCAGTACTTC
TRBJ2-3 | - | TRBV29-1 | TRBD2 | CSVEETGGDTQYF | TGCAGCGTTGAAGAAACGGGAGGAGATACGCAGTATTTT
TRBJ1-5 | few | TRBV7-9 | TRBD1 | CASSPTGHSNQPQHF | TGTGCCAGCAGCCCGACAGGGCATAGCAATCAGCCCCAGCATTTT
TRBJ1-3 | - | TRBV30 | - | CAWSVKGGKNTIYF | TGTGCCTGGAGTGTAAAGGGGGGCAAAAACACCATATATTTT
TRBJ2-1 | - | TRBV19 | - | CASSEQGAYNEQFF | TGTGCCAGTAGTGAACAGGGTGCCTACAATGAGCAGTTCTTC
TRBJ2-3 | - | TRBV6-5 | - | CASSYSLGVVGDTQYF | TGTGCCAGCAGTTACTCCCTGGGGGTAGTCGGAGATACGCAGTATTTT
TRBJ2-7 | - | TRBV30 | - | CAWSVSYEQYF | TGTGCCTGGAGTGTATCCTACGAGCAGTACTTC
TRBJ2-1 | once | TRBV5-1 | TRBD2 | CASSWRGADEQFF | TGCGCCAGCAGCTGGCGGGGGGCGGATGAGCAGTTCTTC
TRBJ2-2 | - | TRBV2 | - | CASSGGQKAGELFF | TGTGCCAGCAGTGGCGGACAGAAAGCCGGGGAGCTGTTTTTT
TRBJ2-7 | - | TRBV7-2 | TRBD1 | CASSFPGTGAYEQYF | TGTGCCAGCAGCTTCCCCGGGACAGGGGCCTACGAGCAGTACTTC
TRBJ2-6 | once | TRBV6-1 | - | CASSGSSGANVLTF | TGTGCCAGCAGTGGGAGCTCTGGGGCCAACGTCCTGACTTTC
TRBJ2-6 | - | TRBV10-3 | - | CAISGSVNSGANVLTF | TGTGCCATCAGCGGTAGCGTCAACTCTGGGGCCAACGTCCTGACTTTC
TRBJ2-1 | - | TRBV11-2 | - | CASSPLTSGQHEQFF | TGTGCCAGCAGCCCCCTGACTTCCGGACAACATGAGCAGTTCTTC
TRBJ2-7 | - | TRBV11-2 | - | CASSLDGTPGLYEQYF | TGTGCCAGCAGCTTAGATGGCACCCCGGGGTTGTACGAGCAGTACTTC
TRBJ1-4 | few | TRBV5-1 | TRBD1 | CASSAGTGINEKLFF | TGCGCCAGCAGCGCCGGGACAGGGATTAATGAAAAACTGTTTTTT
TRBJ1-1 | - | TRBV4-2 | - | CASSQGTDGNTEAFF | TGTGCCAGCAGCCAAGGGACAGACGGGAACACTGAAGCTTTCTTT
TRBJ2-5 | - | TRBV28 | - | CASSSRPGRGYQETQYF | TGTGCCAGCAGTTCTAGACCAGGGCGCGGGTACCAAGAGACCCAGTACTTC
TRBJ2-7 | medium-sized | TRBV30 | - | CAWSVSFESEQYF | TGTGCCTGGAGTGTGTCCTTCGAAAGCGAGCAGTACTTC
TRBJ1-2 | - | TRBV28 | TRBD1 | CASSFGLGKGASGYTF | TGTGCCAGCAGTTTCGGTTTGGGGAAGGGGGCATCGGGCTACACCTTC
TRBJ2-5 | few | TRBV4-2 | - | CASSQEGMAQYF | TGTGCCAGCAGCCAAGAAGGGATGGCCCAGTACTTC
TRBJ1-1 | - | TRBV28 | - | CASTMGQNTEAFF | TGTGCCAGCACCATGGGGCAAAACACTGAAGCTTTCTTT
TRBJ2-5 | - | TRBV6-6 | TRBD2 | CASNGLAGVETQYF | TGTGCCAGCAACGGACTAGCGGGAGTTGAGACCCAGTACTTC
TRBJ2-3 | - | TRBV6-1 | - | CASTQGLSTDTQYF | TGTGCCAGCACGCAGGGGCTAAGCACAGATACGCAGTATTTT